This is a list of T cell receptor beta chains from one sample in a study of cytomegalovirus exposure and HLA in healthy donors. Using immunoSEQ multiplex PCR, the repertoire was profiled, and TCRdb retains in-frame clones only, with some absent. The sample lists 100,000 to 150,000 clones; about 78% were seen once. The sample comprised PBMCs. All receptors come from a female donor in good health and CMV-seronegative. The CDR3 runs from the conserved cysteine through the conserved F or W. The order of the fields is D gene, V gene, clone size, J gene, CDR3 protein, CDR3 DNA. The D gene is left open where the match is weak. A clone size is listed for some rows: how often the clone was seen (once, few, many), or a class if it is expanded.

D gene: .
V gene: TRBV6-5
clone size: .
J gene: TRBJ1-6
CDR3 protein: CASSDSHNSPLHF
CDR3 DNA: TGTGCCAGCAGTGACAGCCATAATTCACCCCTCCACTTT

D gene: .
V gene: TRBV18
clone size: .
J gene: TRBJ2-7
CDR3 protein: CASSFLGWGGANEQYF
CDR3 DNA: TGTGCCAGCTCATTTCTCGGTTGGGGGGGCGCGAACGAGCAGTACTTC

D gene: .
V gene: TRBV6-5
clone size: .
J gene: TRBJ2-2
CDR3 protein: CASSYEAAVGELFF
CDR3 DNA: TGTGCCAGCAGTTACGAGGCGGCAGTCGGGGAGCTGTTTTTT

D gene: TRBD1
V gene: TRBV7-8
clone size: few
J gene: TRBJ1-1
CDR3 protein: CASSSGTGGRRTEAFF
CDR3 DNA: TGTGCCAGCAGCTCGGGGACAGGGGGCAGGAGAACTGAAGCTTTCTTT

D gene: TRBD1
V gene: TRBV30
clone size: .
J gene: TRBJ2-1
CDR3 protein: CACESGRDSSYNEQFF
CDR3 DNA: TGTGCCTGCGAGAGCGGCCGGGACAGCTCCTACAATGAGCAGTTCTTC

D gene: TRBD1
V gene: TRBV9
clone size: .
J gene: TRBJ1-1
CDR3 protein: CASSGGQTNTEAFF
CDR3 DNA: TGTGCCAGCAGCGGGGGACAGACGAACACTGAAGCTTTCTTT

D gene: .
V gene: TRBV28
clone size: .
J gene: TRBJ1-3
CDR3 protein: CASRPPGVNTIYF
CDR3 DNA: TGTGCCAGCAGACCCCCGGGAGTGAACACCATATATTTT

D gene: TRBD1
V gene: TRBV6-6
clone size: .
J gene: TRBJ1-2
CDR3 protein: CASSYSQAGQNYGYTF
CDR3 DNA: TGTGCCAGCAGTTACTCGCAGGCGGGACAGAACTATGGCTACACCTTC

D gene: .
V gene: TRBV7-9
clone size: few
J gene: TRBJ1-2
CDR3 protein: CSSSFRDGYTF
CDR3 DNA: TGTTCCAGCAGCTTCCGGGATGGCTACACCTTC

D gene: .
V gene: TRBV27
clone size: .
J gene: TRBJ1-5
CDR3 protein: CASSWGRNQPQHF
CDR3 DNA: TGTGCCAGCAGTTGGGGGCGCAATCAGCCCCAGCATTTT

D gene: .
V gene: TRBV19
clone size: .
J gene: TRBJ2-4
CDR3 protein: CASSVQLAKNIQYF
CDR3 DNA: TGTGCCAGTAGCGTACAGTTAGCCAAAAACATTCAGTACTTC

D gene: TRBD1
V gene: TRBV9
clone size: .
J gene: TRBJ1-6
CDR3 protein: CASSPGQYNSPLHF
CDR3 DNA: TGTGCCAGCAGCCCGGGACAGTATAATTCACCCCTCCACTTT

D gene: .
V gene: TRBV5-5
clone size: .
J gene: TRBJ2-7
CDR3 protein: CASSLTTQDRQYF
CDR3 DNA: TGTGCCAGCAGCTTGACGACACAGGATCGACAGTACTTC

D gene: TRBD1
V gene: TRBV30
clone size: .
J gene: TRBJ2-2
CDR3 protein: CACGSPGTGNTGELFF
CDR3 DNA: TGTGCCTGTGGGTCACCCGGGACAGGGAACACCGGGGAGCTGTTTTTT

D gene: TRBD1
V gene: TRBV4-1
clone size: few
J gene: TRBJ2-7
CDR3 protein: CASSQPGQGGEQYF
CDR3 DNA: TGCGCCAGCAGCCAACCGGGACAGGGCGGGGAGCAGTACTTC

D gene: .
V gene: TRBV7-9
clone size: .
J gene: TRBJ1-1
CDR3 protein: CASSFPGDTEAFF
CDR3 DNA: TGTGCCAGCAGCTTTCCGGGGGACACTGAAGCTTTCTTT

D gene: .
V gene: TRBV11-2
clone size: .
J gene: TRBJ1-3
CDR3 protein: CASNQDSRMGTIYF
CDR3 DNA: TGTGCCAGCAACCAGGACAGCCGAATGGGCACCATATATTTT

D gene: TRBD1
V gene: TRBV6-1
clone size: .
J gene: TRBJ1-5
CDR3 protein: CASTDRRGNQPQHF
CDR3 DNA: TGTGCCAGCACGGACAGGCGTGGCAATCAGCCCCAGCATTTT

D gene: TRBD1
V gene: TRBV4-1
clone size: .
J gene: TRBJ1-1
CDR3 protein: CASSLGTGRATEAFF
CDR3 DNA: TGCGCCAGCAGCCTAGGGACAGGGAGAGCCACTGAAGCTTTCTTT

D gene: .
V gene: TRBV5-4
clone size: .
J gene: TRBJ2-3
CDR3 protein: CASSLAGTTDTQYF
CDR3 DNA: TGTGCCAGCAGCTTAGCGGGTACCACAGATACGCAGTATTTT

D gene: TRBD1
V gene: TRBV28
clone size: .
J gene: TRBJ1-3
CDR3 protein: CASSSRQGRRGNTIYF
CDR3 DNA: TGTGCCAGCAGTTCTCGACAGGGGCGCAGGGGAAACACCATATATTTT

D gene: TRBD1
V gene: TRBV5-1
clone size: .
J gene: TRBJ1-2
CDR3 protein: CASSTDGQGPQGGYTF
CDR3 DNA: TGCGCCAGCAGCACCGACGGACAGGGCCCTCAGGGTGGCTACACCTTC

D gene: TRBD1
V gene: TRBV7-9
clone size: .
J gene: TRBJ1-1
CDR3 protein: CASSIRQGRGTEAFF
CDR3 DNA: TGTGCCAGCAGCATAAGACAGGGCCGAGGGACTGAAGCTTTCTTT

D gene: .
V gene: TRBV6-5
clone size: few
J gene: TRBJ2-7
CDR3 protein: CAVGRGNEQYF
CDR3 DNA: TGTGCCGTGGGTAGGGGCAACGAGCAGTACTTC

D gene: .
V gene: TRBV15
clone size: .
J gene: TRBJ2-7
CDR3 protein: CATSREVGIGGYEQYF
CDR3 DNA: TGTGCCACCAGCAGAGAGGTCGGGATAGGAGGTTACGAGCAGTACTTC

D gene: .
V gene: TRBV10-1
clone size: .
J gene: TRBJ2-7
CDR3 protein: CASSETANYEQYF
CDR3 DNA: TGCGCCAGCAGTGAGACAGCAAACTACGAGCAGTACTTC

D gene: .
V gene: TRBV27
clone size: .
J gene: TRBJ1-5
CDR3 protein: CASSLLGRGLAIGPQHF
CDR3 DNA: TGTGCCAGCAGTTTATTGGGCCGGGGGTTAGCAATCGGGCCCCAGCATTTT

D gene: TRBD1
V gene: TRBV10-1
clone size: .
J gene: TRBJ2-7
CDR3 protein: CASSRTGEGQQYF
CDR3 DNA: TGCGCCAGCAGTCGGACAGGGGAGGGACAGCAGTACTTC

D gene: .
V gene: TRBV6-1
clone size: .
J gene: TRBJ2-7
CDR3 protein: CASSEAGGPYEQYF
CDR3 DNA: TGTGCCAGCAGTGAAGCGGGGGGGCCCTACGAGCAGTACTTC

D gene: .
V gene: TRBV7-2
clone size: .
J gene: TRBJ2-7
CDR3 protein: CASSTRQDSYEQYF
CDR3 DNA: TGTGCCAGCAGCACCCGACAGGACTCCTACGAGCAGTACTTC

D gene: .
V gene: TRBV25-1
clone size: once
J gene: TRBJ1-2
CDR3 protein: CASSLTGRAPGLGYGYTF
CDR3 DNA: TGTGCCAGCAGCCTCACAGGGAGGGCGCCGGGATTGGGGTATGGCTACACCTTC

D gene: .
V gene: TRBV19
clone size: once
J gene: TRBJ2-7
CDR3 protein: CASSIGQYYEQYF
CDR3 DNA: TGTGCCAGTAGTATTGGACAGTACTACGAGCAGTACTTC

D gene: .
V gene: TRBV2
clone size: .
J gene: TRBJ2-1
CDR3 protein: CASSGFNEQFF
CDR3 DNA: TGTGCCAGCAGCGGGTTTAATGAGCAGTTCTTC

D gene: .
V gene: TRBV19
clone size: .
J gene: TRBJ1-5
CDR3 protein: CASSIGGTSQHF
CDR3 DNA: TGTGCCAGTAGTATAGGGGGCACCTCCCAGCATTTT

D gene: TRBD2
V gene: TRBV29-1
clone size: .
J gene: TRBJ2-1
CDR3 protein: CSAYLGLAGGAEQFF
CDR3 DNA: TGCAGCGCCTACTTAGGACTAGCGGGGGGTGCTGAGCAGTTCTTC

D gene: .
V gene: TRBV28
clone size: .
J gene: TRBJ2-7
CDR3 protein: CASSLEEEYEQYF
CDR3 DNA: TGTGCCAGCAGTTTAGAGGAGGAATACGAGCAGTACTTC

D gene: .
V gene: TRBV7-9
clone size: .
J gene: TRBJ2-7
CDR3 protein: CASSLSTHEQYF
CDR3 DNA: TGTGCCAGCAGTCTTAGCACCCACGAGCAGTACTTC

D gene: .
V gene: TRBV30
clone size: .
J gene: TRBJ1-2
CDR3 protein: CAWSVWSSGYTF
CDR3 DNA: TGTGCCTGGAGTGTCTGGTCCAGTGGCTACACCTTC

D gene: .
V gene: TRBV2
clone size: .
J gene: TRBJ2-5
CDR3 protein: CARTSGAQETQYF
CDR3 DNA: TGTGCCAGAACTTCTGGGGCCCAAGAGACCCAGTACTTC

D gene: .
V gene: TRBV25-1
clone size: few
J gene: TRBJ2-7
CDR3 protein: CASSGTEGEYF
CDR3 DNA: TGTGCCAGCAGTGGGACGGAGGGAGAGTACTTC

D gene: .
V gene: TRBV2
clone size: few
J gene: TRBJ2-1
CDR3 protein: CASSPNAPSDEQFF
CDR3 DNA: TGTGCCAGCAGTCCGAACGCCCCGAGCGATGAGCAGTTCTTC